The present T cell receptor beta chain was sequenced within a study of T cell responses to AZD1222 COVID-19 vaccine. Study summary: Second-dose schedules of about 4 or about 12 weeks were combined. Study-level results: Every sample of the repertoires postdated the peak T cell response. Only 6 or 7 individuals given AZD1222 were seropositive at baseline.

TCRdb keeps only in-frame clones here, not all; method: immunoSEQ multiplex PCR. The data contain about 88,000 clones, about 88% of them singletons. As concerns this clone: Its target is unknown.

Germline V gene lookup returns CDR1 SGHAT and CDR2 FQNNGV. This CDR3 contains 16 residues. Trimming removed 6 bases at V and 4 bases at J, with 21 bases between. The gene calls are TRBV11-2 and TRBJ1-2, with D possibly TRBD1 on 5 matching bases. The clonotype was recovered from an adult in good health. Sequenced material: peripheral blood, taken on day 0 of AZD1222 vaccination. This chain's CDR3 is CASRPYPPGTGYGYTF. CDR3 DNA: TGTGCCAGCAGACCCTATCCCCCGGGGACGGGCTATGGCTACACCTTC. Supplemented by reference TRBV11-2 and TRBJ1-2, the full variable domain reads EAGVAQSPRYKIIEKRQSVAFWCNPISGHATLYWYQQILGQGPKLLIQFQNNGVVDDSQLPKDRFSAERLKGVDSTLKIQPAKLEDSAVYLCASRPYPPGTGYGYTFGSGTRLTVV.